The 21 T cell receptor beta chains below were found in one sample sequenced in a study of CD8 T cells in ankylosing spondylitis (dated by TCRdb to about 2017). Library preparation was by 5' RACE. The data were produced on an Illumina HiSeq 2500. TCRdb handled the public reads itself, with Q25 trimming in fastp and clone calling in MiXCR, and kept productive beta chains. For every CDR3 protein sequence, its rows merge into one entry that carries the most common genes and DNA. For this sample there are approximately 300,000 distinct CDR3 sequences; around 20% appear just once. In total, the top ten clones hold roughly 3.6% of the sample. Sequenced sample: blood, either unsorted or a sorted T cell fraction (not recorded which). The origin of the receptors is a female donor with ankylosing spondylitis or in good health (not recorded which).

CDR3 sequence (DNA): TGCAGCGTTGCCGGTTGGGGTGACATTCAGTACTTC. Translated, it gives CSVAGWGDIQYF. The chain is built from TRBV29-1 and TRBJ2-4; no clear D gene. The V gene's germline CDR1 is SQVTM and CDR2 ANQGSEA. The CDR3 is made up of 12 amino acids. Between the trimmed V and J ends, which lost 4 bases and 8 bases, there was a span of 12 bases.

This sequence joins TRBV6-2 or TRBV6-3 and TRBJ2-7, with TRBD1 as a possible D gene (5 bases). The CDR3 is 16 amino acids. Trimming took off 7 bases at V and 4 bases at J, with 23 bases between the two ends. The V gene's germline CDR1 is MNHEY and CDR2 SVGEGT. DNA for the CDR3: TGTGCCAGCACCACAAGACAGCCCCACCTCCTTTACGAGCAGTACTTC. Residues: CASTTRQPHLLYEQYF.

This clonotype has just a few counts. The rearrangement uses TRBV4-2 and TRBJ2-1, with D possibly being TRBD2 (5 bases). V was shortened by 0 bases and J by 3 bases, with 9 bases between the two germline ends. CDR1 is LGHNA, CDR2 YNFKEQ, per germline. The CDR3 loop spans 15 amino acids. The CDR3: CASSQEAVFYNEQFF. The CDR3, as DNA: TGTGCCAGCAGCCAAGAAGCGGTGTTCTACAATGAGCAGTTCTTC.

The V gene is TRBV6-2 or TRBV6-3, the J gene TRBJ2-3, with TRBD2 matching 7 bases. Per germline, CDR1 MNHEY and CDR2 SVGEGT. V was pared by 0 bases and J by 11 bases, with 5 bases of the junction left unmatched. The CDR3 runs 13 residues. CDR3 region: CASSYSRGIGQYF. The CDR3 DNA reads as TGTGCCAGCAGTTACTCGCGGGGGATAGGGCAGTATTTT.

CDR3 region: CASRYDRQGSTEAFF. Written as DNA, the CDR3 is TGTGCCAGCAGGTACGACAGACAGGGATCCACTGAAGCTTTCTTT. The V gene is TRBV6-5, the J gene TRBJ1-1; 7 nucleotides align to TRBD1. Germline assignment: CDR1 MNHEY and CDR2 SVGAGI. CDR3 length: 15 residues. V lost 6 bases to trimming and J lost 4 bases; unmatched junction nucleotides: 11.

This clonotype has only a few counts. The chain carries TRBV6-6 and TRBJ2-3; D gene uncertain. Between the trimmed V and J ends, which lost 2 bases and 5 bases, there was a span of 2 bases. CDR3 length: 11 residues. Germline V gene lookup returns CDR1 MNHNY and CDR2 SVGAGI (reference sequence). The CDR3 nucleotides are TGTGCCAGCAGTTACCGAGATACGCAGTATTTT. Translated, it gives CASSYRDTQYF.

This chain links TRBV7-9 with TRBJ1-4, with D possibly TRBD1 on 6 matching bases. The germline V gene encodes CDR1 SEHNR and CDR2 FQNEAQ (reference sequence). V was trimmed by 5 bases and J by 5 bases, leaving 21 bases between them. The CDR3 loop spans 17 amino acids. The CDR3 coding sequence is TGTGCCAGCAGCACGTTTGGGGGCGCGAGTGGAAATGAAAAACTGTTTTTT. Translating it yields CASSTFGGASGNEKLFF.

V gene TRBV9 combines with J gene TRBJ1-1; TRBD1 aligns across 7 bases. The V and J ends lost 2 bases and 1 base, in that order; junction bases with no gene match: 2. The CDR3 length is 14 residues. The germline gives CDR1 SGDLS, CDR2 YYNGEE. The CDR3 spells CASSVGTANTEAFF. Written as DNA, the CDR3 is TGTGCCAGCAGCGTGGGGACAGCGAACACTGAAGCTTTCTTT.

The table lists this clonotype with a few counts. The chain recombines TRBV20-1 with TRBJ1-1, with D tentatively TRBD1 (6 bases). This CDR3 contains 13 residues. Trimming removed 4 bases from V and 4 bases from J, with 13 bases in between. Germline V CDR1 and CDR2: DFQATT, SNEGSKA (reference sequence). Written as DNA, the CDR3 is TGCAGTGCTAAGAAGGGGGTGGGCACTGAAGCTTTCTTT. It yields the protein CSAKKGVGTEAFF.

This clonotype occurred a few times. This chain joins TRBV11-2 and TRBJ1-1; no clear D. V lost 0 bases to trimming and J lost 1 base, with 12 bases between them. Germline V gene sequence: CDR1 SGHAT, CDR2 FQNNGV. The CDR3 length is 16 residues. The CDR3 bases are TGTGCCAGCAGCTTAGATCGGCGGGCAAGGAACACTGAAGCTTTCTTT. Amino acids: CASSLDRRARNTEAFF.

About this clonotype: A read error may produce the germline difference seen at one junction end. The V gene is TRBV6-2 or TRBV6-3, the J gene TRBJ1-1, with D possibly TRBD1 on 5 matching bases. This CDR3 is built from 15 residues. Germline CDR1 is MNHEY and CDR2 is SVGEGT. The CDR3 reads CASSSLLLGDAEASF. CDR3 nucleotides: TGTGCCAGCAGTTCCCTTCTATTGGGGGACGCTGAAGCTTCCTTT.

At least ten counts were recorded for this clonotype. The chain carries TRBV29-1 and TRBJ2-5; TRBD2 is a possible D gene (6 bases). This CDR3 is built from 13 residues. The germline V gene has CDR1 SQVTM and CDR2 ANQGSEA. The V gene lost 7 bases and the J gene lost 5 bases, with 17 bases spanning the gap. The CDR3 region is CSARGSSGETQYF. The CDR3 DNA follows: TGCAGCGCCCGGGGGTCCTCGGGGGAGACCCAGTACTTC.

This clonotype was observed a handful of times. The V call is TRBV12-3 or TRBV12-4, the J call TRBJ1-1, with TRBD1 matching 9 bases. This CDR3 is built from 16 residues. The trim removed 5 bases at V and 2 bases at J, leaving 9 bases unmatched. The CDR3 loop is CASSQLHRGPNTEAFF. The CDR3 DNA reads TGTGCCAGCAGTCAACTGCACAGGGGGCCTAACACTGAAGCTTTCTTT.

This clonotype was picked up many times. The V gene is TRBV29-1, the J gene TRBJ2-7; tentatively, D is TRBD1 (5 bases). There are 14 residues in the CDR3. Germline V gene sequence: CDR1 SQVTM, CDR2 ANQGSEA. Trimming cost V 1 base and J 5 bases, with 15 bases left between them. The CDR3 here is CSVEAQGIGDEQYF. CDR3 bases: TGCAGCGTTGAAGCCCAGGGCATTGGGGACGAGCAGTACTTC.

The sample holds many counts of this clonotype. This rearrangement joins TRBV29-1 to TRBJ2-1; 8 nucleotides line up with TRBD1. This CDR3 is built from 14 residues. The V gene end was trimmed by 6 bases and the J gene end by 6 bases; junction bases not matched to a gene: 10. From germline, CDR1 is SQVTM and CDR2 ANQGSEA. The CDR3, as DNA: TGCAGCGTAGCAGGGGGCTTTTTGGTCAATGAGCAGTTCTTC. Protein: CSVAGGFLVNEQFF.

This chain links TRBV10-1 with TRBJ2-7; D is ambiguous. The CDR3 has 12 amino acids. The V gene lost 6 bases and the J gene lost 2 bases, with 8 bases spanning the gap. Germline V gene lookup returns CDR1 WNHNN and CDR2 SYGVQD (reference sequence). The CDR3 DNA is TGCGCCAGCAGCGCAGCCCCCTACGAGCAGTACTTC. Protein product: CASSAAPYEQYF.

Note on this clonotype: This may come from a read error, since a much larger clone is one base off. This rearrangement joins TRBV4-2 to TRBJ2-1; D not certain. Germline values: CDR1 LGHNA, CDR2 YNFKEQ. The CDR3 runs 17 residues. For the CDR3, the DNA is TGTGCCAGCAGCCACGGTGCCGGCGACCTCTCCAACAATGAGCAGTTCTTC. Protein sequence: CASSHGAGDLSNNEQFF.

The rearrangement links TRBV2 to TRBJ1-6; tentatively, D is TRBD1 (5 bases). V lost 7 bases to trimming and J lost 7 bases, with 14 bases between them. Germline V gene sequence: CDR1 SNHLY, CDR2 FYNNEI. The CDR3 contains 14 residues. In DNA, the CDR3 is TGTGCCAGCACGGTCCAGGGAAACAATTCACCCCTCCACTTT. As protein: CASTVQGNNSPLHF.

The rearrangement uses TRBV20-1 and TRBJ2-1; maybe TRBD2 (6 bases). Germline V gene data show CDR1 as DFQATT and CDR2 as SNEGSKA (reference sequence). The V gene lost 4 bases and the J gene lost 2 bases, with 12 bases spanning the gap. CDR3 length: 14 residues. Written as DNA, the CDR3 is TGCAGTGCTAACGGCGGAGGGGCCTACAATGAGCAGTTCTTC. Protein sequence: CSANGGGAYNEQFF.

This clonotype appeared many times. The chain carries TRBV2 and TRBJ2-7, with 10 bases matching TRBD2. The CDR3 covers 15 residues. Trimming removed 2 bases from V and 0 bases from J; junction bases left unmatched: 1. In germline, CDR1 is SNHLY, CDR2 FYNNEI. CDR3: CASSETSGTSYEQYF. CDR3 in DNA: TGTGCCAGCAGTGAAACTAGCGGGACCTCCTACGAGCAGTACTTC.

The V and J genes are TRBV7-8 and TRBJ1-4, with D tentatively TRBD1 (6 bases). This CDR3 is 14 amino acids long. Deletions cut 5 bases from V and 7 bases from J, with 14 bases between. CDR1 is SGHVS, CDR2 FQNEAQ, per germline. The CDR3 nucleotides read TGTGCCAGCAGCCGAACAGGGAGTGGTGAAAAACTGTTTTTT. Amino acid sequence: CASSRTGSGEKLFF.